This T cell receptor (beta chain) stems from a study of CD8 T cells in cerebrospinal fluid in Alzheimer's disease. Study-level information: Two single-cell methods, plate-based nested PCR and droplet-based sequencing, assessed CSF clonal expansion. Study outcomes and limitations: Healthy subjects less often had a clone of at least 3% than Alzheimer's patients.

Following a re-call of the 10x single-cell sequencing reads, TCRdb has one entry per CDR3 protein and lacks DNA. The sample features around 1,500 distinct CDR3 sequences, with roughly 5.2% in its top ten. Its frequency marks this clonotype as medium-sized. The antigen is unknown. This CDR3 region has 13 residues. Looked up from germline, CDR1 is SEHNR and CDR2 is FQNEAQ (reference sequence). The sequence derives from a human donor with Alzheimer's disease. What was sequenced was cerebrospinal fluid. This sequence joins TRBV7-9 and TRBJ1-3. CDR3 sequence reads: CASSILSGNTIYF.